This T cell receptor beta chain was documented in a study of T cells after yellow fever vaccination. This clonotype has a count of ten or more. MiXCR was run by TCRdb on the 5' RACE reads, yielding one entry per CDR3 protein. The sample records hundreds of thousands of distinct CDR3 sequences, approximately 13% being singletons. CDR3 length: 14 residues. Germline CDR1 reads SGHDT; CDR2 reads YYEEEE. V lost 2 bases and J lost 1, with 6 bases in between. This TCR came from a man aged 25-45 years who received the YFV17D yellow fever vaccine. The V gene is TRBV5-6, the J gene TRBJ2-2, with a possible D match to TRBD1 (5 bases). Sequenced material: PBMCs, taken on the day of the yellow fever booster vaccination. In DNA, the CDR3 is TGTGCCAGCAGCTTAAGGGGGAACACCGGGGAGCTGTTTTTT. This translates into CASSLRGNTGELFF.